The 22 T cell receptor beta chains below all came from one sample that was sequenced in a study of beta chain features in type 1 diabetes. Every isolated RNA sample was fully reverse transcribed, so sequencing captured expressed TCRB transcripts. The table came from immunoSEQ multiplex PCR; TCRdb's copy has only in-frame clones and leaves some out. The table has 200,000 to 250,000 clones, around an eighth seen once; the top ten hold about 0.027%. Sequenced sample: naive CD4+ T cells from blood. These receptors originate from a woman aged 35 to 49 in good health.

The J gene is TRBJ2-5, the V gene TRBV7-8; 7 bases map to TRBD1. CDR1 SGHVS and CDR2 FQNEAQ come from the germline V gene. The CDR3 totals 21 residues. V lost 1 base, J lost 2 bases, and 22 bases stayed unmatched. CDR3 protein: CASSLGRRFSGGFLRQETQYF. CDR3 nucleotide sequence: TGTGCCAGCAGCTTAGGGAGGAGGTTTTCAGGGGGATTCCTTCGACAAGAGACCCAGTACTTC.

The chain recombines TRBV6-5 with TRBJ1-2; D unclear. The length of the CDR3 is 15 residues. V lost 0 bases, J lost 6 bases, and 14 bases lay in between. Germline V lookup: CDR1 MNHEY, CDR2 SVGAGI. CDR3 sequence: CASSYSKIPGNGYTF. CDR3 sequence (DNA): TGTGCCAGCAGTTACTCGAAGATCCCGGGGAATGGCTACACCTTC.

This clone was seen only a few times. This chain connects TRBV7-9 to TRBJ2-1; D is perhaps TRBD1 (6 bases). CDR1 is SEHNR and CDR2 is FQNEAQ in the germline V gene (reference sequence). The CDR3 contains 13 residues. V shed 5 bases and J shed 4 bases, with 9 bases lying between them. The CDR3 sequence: CASSQGTYNEQFF. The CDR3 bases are TGTGCCAGCAGCCAAGGGACATACAATGAGCAGTTCTTC. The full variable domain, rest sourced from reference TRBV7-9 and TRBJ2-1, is DTGVSQNPRHKITKRGQNVTFRCDPISEHNRLYWYRQTLGQGPEFLTYFQNEAQLEKSRLLSDRFSAERPKGSFSTLEIQRTEQGDSAMYLCASSQGTYNEQFFGPGTRLTVL.

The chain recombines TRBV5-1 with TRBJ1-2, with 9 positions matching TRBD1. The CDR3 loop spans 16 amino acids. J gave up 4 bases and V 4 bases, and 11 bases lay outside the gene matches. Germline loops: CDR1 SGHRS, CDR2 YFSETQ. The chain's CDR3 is CASSIQPGQGSYGYTF. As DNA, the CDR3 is TGCGCCAGCAGCATTCAGCCGGGACAGGGTTCCTATGGCTACACCTTC.

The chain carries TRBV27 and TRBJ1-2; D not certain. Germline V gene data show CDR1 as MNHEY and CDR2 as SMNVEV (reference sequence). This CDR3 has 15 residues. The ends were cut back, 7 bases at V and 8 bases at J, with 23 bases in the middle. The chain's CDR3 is CASTGGQGLAQGYTF. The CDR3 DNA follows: TGTGCCAGCACGGGAGGTCAAGGCTTAGCTCAGGGCTACACCTTC.

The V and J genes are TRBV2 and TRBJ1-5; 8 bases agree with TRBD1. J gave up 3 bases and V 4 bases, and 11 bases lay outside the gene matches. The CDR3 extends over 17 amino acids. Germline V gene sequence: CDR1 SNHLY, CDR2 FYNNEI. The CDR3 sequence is CASSGGGQGALNQPQHF. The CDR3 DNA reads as TGTGCCAGCAGTGGGGGCGGCCAGGGGGCGCTCAATCAGCCCCAGCATTTT.

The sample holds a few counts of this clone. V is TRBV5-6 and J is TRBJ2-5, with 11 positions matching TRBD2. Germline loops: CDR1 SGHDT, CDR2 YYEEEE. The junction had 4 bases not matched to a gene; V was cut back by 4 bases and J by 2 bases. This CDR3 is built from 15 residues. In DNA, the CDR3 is TGTGCCAGCAGCGTAATAGCGGGGGGGCAAGAGACCCAGTACTTC. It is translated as CASSVIAGGQETQYF. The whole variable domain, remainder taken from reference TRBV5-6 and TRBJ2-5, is DAGVTQSPTHLIKTRGQQVTLRCSPKSGHDTVSWYQQALGQGPQFIFQYYEEEERQRGNFPDRFSGHQFPNYSSELNVNALLLGDSALYLCASSVIAGGQETQYFGPGTRLLVL.

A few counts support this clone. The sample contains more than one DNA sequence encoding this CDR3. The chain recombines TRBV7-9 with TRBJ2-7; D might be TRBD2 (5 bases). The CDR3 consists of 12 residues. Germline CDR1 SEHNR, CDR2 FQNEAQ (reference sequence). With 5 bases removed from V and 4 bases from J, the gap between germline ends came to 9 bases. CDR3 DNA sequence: TGTGCCAGCAGCCCGGGATCTTACGAGCAGTACTTC. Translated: CASSPGSYEQYF.

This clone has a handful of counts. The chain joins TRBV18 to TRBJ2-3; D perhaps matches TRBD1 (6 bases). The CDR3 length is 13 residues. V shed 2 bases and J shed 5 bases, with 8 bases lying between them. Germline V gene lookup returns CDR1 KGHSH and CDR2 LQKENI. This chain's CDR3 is CASSPGGEDTQYF. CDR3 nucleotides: TGTGCCAGCTCACCAGGGGGCGAAGATACGCAGTATTTT.

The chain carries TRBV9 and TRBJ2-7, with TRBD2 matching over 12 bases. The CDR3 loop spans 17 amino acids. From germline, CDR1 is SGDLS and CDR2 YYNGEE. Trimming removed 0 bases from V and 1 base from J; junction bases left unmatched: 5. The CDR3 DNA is TGTGCCAGCAGCGTAGGGACGGGACTAGCGGGTTCCTACGAGCAGTACTTC. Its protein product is CASSVGTGLAGSYEQYF.

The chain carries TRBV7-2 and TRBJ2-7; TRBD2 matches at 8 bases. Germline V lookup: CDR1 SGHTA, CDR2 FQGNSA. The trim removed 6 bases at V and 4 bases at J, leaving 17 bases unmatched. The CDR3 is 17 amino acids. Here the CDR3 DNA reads TGTGCCAGCAGACAACAAATCTCGCAGCTAGCGGGTTACGAGCAGTACTTC. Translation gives CASRQQISQLAGYEQYF.

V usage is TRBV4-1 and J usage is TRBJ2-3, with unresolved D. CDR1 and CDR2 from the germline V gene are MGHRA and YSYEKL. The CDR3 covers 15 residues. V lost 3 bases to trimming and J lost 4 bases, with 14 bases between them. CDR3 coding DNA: TGCGCCAGCAGCCATCCAGCGAGCCTTCCAGATACGCAGTATTTT. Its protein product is CASSHPASLPDTQYF.

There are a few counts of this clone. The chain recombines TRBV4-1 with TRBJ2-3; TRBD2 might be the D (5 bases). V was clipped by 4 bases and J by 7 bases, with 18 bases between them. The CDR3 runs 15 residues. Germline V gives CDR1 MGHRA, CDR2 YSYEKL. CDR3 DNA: TGCGCCAGCAGCCCGCCGGGATCCACAGTCAATACGCAGTATTTT. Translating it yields CASSPPGSTVNTQYF.

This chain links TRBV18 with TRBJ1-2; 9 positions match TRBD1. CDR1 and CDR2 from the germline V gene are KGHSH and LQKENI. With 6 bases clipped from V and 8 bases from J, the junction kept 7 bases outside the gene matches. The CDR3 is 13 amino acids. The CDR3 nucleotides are TGTGCCAGCTCGCGGGACAGGGAGGCCGGCTACACCTTC. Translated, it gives CASSRDREAGYTF.

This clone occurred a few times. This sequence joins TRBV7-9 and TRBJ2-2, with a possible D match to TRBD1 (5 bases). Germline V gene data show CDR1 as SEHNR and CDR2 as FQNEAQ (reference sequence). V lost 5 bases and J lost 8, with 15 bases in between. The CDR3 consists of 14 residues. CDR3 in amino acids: CASSRSQGLGELFF. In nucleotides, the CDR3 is TGTGCCAGCAGCAGATCCCAGGGCTTGGGGGAGCTGTTTTTT.

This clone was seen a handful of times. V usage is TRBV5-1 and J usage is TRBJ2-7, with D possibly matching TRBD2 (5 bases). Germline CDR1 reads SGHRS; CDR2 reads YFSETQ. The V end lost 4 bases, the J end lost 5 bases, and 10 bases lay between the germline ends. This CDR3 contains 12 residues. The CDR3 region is CASSLDGDEQYF. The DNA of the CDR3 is TGCGCCAGCAGCCTGGACGGGGACGAGCAGTACTTC.

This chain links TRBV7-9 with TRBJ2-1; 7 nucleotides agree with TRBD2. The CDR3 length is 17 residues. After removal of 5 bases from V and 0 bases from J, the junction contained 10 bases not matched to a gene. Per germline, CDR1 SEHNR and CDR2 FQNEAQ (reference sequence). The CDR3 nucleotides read TGTGCCAGCAGCGTAAAGAAACGGGGGGTCTCCTACAATGAGCAGTTCTTC. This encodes CASSVKKRGVSYNEQFF.

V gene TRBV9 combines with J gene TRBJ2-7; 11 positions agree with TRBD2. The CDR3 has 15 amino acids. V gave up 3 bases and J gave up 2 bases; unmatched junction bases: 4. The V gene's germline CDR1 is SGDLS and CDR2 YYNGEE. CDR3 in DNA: TGTGCCAGCAGCGCGGGACTAGCGGCTACCTACGAGCAGTACTTC. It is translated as CASSAGLAATYEQYF.

CDR3: CASSSRQPGDYEQYF. CDR3 DNA sequence: TGCGCCAGCAGCTCGAGACAGCCGGGAGACTACGAGCAGTACTTC. The V call is TRBV5-1, the J call TRBJ2-5, with a weak D call TRBD2 (6 bases). The J call may be incorrect, as the DNA end agrees better with TRBJ2-7. Per the germline V gene, CDR1 is SGHRS and CDR2 is YFSETQ. The CDR3 covers 15 residues.

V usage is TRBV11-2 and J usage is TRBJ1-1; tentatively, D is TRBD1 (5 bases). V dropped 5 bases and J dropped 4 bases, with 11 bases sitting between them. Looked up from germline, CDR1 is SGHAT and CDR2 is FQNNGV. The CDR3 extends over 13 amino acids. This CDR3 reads CASSPGFGTEAFF. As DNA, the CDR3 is TGTGCCAGCAGCCCAGGGTTTGGCACTGAAGCTTTCTTT.

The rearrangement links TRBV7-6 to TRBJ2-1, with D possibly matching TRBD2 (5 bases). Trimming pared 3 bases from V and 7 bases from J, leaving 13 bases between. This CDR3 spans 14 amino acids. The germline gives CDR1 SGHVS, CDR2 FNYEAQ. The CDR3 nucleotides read TGTGCCAGCAGCTTGGCCGGGAAAATGAATGAGCAGTTCTTC. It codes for CASSLAGKMNEQFF.

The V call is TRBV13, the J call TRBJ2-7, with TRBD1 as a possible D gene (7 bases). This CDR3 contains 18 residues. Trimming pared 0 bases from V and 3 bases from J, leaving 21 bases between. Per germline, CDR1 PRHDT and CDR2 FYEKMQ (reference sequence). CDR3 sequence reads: CASSLGFGGWDRYYEQYF. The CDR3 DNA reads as TGTGCCAGCAGCTTAGGATTCGGGGGCTGGGACAGATACTACGAGCAGTACTTC.